These 15 T cell receptor beta chains share one sample of origin, sequenced in a study of CD8 T cells in Susac syndrome. RNA, at roughly 0.5 to 1 ug, was reverse transcribed with random hexamers. TCRdb used MiXCR to reprocess the immunoSEQ multiplex PCR reads, holding one entry per CDR3 protein. The sample yields approximately 130,000 distinct CDR3 sequences, under 95% seen once. The sample comprised CD8+ T cells from PBMCs. These receptors originate from a human donor with multiple sclerosis.

The genes are TRBV29-1 and TRBJ2-7; maybe TRBD1 (5 bases). The ends were cut back, 0 bases at V and 5 bases at J, with 17 bases in the middle. The CDR3 runs 15 residues. The germline gives CDR1 SQVTM, CDR2 ANQGSEA. The CDR3 coding sequence is TGCAGCGTTGAAGATCTAGGGGCCCTGACGAACGAGCAGTACTTC. Protein sequence: CSVEDLGALTNEQYF.

The chain couples TRBV19 to TRBJ1-1, with D hard to call. Between the trimmed V and J ends, which lost 8 bases and 8 bases, there was a span of 15 bases. This CDR3 has 12 amino acids. Germline CDR1 reads LNHDA; CDR2 reads SQIVND (reference sequence). CDR3 DNA: TGTGCCAGTGGTCACCCCGGAGCGGAAGCTTTCTTT. This codes for CASGHPGAEAFF.

The CDR3 loop reads CSVYGIGTEAFF. In DNA, the CDR3 is TGCAGCGTTTATGGGATTGGGACTGAAGCTTTCTTT. The rearrangement links TRBV29-1 to TRBJ1-1, with D unresolved. This CDR3 has 12 amino acids. Trimming stripped 5 bases from V and 5 bases from J, with 12 bases between. Germline lookup yields CDR1 SQVTM and CDR2 ANQGSEA.

The rearrangement joins TRBV13 to TRBJ2-7; a weak D match, TRBD1 (6 bases). Trimming shortened V by 2 bases and J by 2 bases, and 10 bases separated the two germline ends. The CDR3 extends over 14 amino acids. Germline CDR1 PRHDT, CDR2 FYEKMQ (reference sequence). CDR3 in DNA: TGTGCCAGCAGCTTAAGGACAGATACCTACGAGCAGTACTTC. Protein: CASSLRTDTYEQYF.

V is TRBV28 and J is TRBJ2-7; D is possibly TRBD2 (7 bases). This CDR3 region has 14 residues. Deletions cut 3 bases from V and 3 bases from J, with 12 bases between. The germline gives CDR1 MDHEN, CDR2 SYDVKM. The CDR3, as DNA: TGTGCCAGCAGTTTGAGGGGGGAGGGCTACGAGCAGTACTTC. It codes for CASSLRGEGYEQYF. Drawing the rest from reference TRBV28 and TRBJ2-7, the complete variable domain is DVKVTQSSRYLVKRTGEKVFLECVQDMDHENMFWYRQDPGLGLRLIYFSYDVKMKEKGDIPEGYSVSREKKERFSLILESASTNQTSMYLCASSLRGEGYEQYFGPGTRLTVT.

The gene calls are TRBV4-3 and TRBJ2-2; D unresolved. V lost 1 base, J lost 4 bases, and 4 bases lay in between. The CDR3 runs 13 residues. Germline V gene sequence: CDR1 LGHNA, CDR2 YSLEER. The DNA of the CDR3 is TGCGCCAGCAGCCAAGTTAGCACCGGGGAGCTGTTTTTT. Translated: CASSQVSTGELFF.

V gene TRBV7-8 combines with J gene TRBJ1-4; D remains ambiguous. Germline CDR1 SGHVS, CDR2 FQNEAQ. Trimming cost V 4 bases and J 4 bases, with 13 bases left between them. The CDR3 runs to 15 residues. The CDR3 DNA reads as TGTGCCAGCAGCTCGTGGGAAGATGTTAATGAAAAACTGTTTTTT. Amino acid sequence: CASSSWEDVNEKLFF.

The chain recombines TRBV7-8 with TRBJ2-2; 10 positions agree with TRBD2. The CDR3 totals 18 residues. Germline assignment: CDR1 SGHVS and CDR2 FQNEAQ. Trimming cost V 3 bases and J 4 bases; bases outside gene matches: 11. The CDR3 coding sequence is TGTGCCAGCAGCTTCATCATGGCGACTAGCGGGCTCACCGGGGAGCTGTTTTTT. The encoded protein is CASSFIMATSGLTGELFF.

This rearrangement joins TRBV7-9 to TRBJ1-1; D unclear. The CDR3 sequence is 15 residues long. Germline V gene sequence: CDR1 SEHNR, CDR2 FQNEAQ (reference sequence). Trimming left V 1 base short and J 11 bases short, with 20 bases between. The CDR3 protein is CASSLGETALIGAFF. The DNA of the CDR3 is TGTGCCAGCAGCTTAGGGGAGACTGCCCTAATTGGGGCTTTCTTT. Filled out from reference TRBV7-9 and TRBJ1-1, the complete variable domain reads DTGVSQNPRHKITKRGQNVTFRCDPISEHNRLYWYRQTLGQGPEFLTYFQNEAQLEKSRLLSDRFSAERPKGSFSTLEIQRTEQGDSAMYLCASSLGETALIGAFFGQGTRLTVV.

DNA of the CDR3: TGTGCCAGCAGCGCTAGTAGGGCAGGGGGCATCGGCTACACCTTC. Translation gives CASSASRAGGIGYTF. This chain links TRBV25-1 with TRBJ1-2, with TRBD1 identical over 8 bases. The junction had 14 bases not matched to a gene; V was cut back by 6 bases and J by 8 bases. Per germline, CDR1 MGHDK and CDR2 SYGVNS. This CDR3 has 15 amino acids.

This clonotype has a single count. The gene calls are TRBV11-3 and TRBJ2-7, with 7 bases aligning to TRBD1. Germline CDR1 SGHNT, CDR2 YENEEA. With 6 bases clipped from V and 9 bases from J, the junction kept 8 bases outside the gene matches. The CDR3 loop spans 12 amino acids. This CDR3 reads CASRQGEGRQYF. For the CDR3, the DNA is TGTGCCAGCAGGCAGGGGGAAGGCCGGCAGTACTTC. Combining the CDR3 with reference TRBV11-3 and TRBJ2-7 gives the whole variable domain EAGVVQSPRYKIIEKKQPVAFWCNPISGHNTLYWYLQNLGQGPELLIRYENEEAVDDSQLPKDRFSAERLKGVDSTLKIQPAELGDSAVYLCASRQGEGRQYFGPGTRLTVT.

The rearrangement uses TRBV2 and TRBJ2-7; 9 bases agree with TRBD2. The length of the CDR3 is 14 residues. The germline V gene has CDR1 SNHLY and CDR2 FYNNEI. Germline trimming cut 3 bases from V and 3 bases from J; bases unmatched to any gene: 3. The CDR3 protein is CASSERGGSYEQYF. DNA of the CDR3: TGTGCCAGCAGTGAGCGGGGGGGAAGCTACGAGCAGTACTTC.

This rearrangement joins TRBV28 to TRBJ1-2; D is undetermined. Trimming took 3 bases from V and 3 from J, leaving 11 bases between them. CDR3 length equals 14 residues. Germline CDR1 and CDR2: MDHEN and SYDVKM. The DNA of the CDR3 is TGTGCCAGCAGTTTGATAGGAGGGTACTATGGCTACACCTTC. It yields the protein CASSLIGGYYGYTF.

The chain uses TRBV29-1 and TRBJ1-1; possible D gene TRBD1, 5 bases. The V end lost 6 bases, the J end lost 1 base, and 9 bases lay between the germline ends. Germline values: CDR1 SQVTM, CDR2 ANQGSEA. This CDR3 contains 12 residues. CDR3 sequence: CSVGHSNTEAFF. CDR3 nucleotide sequence: TGCAGCGTCGGACATTCGAACACTGAAGCTTTCTTT.

V and J are TRBV4-1 and TRBJ2-2; TRBD1 agrees at 8 bases. J was trimmed by 4 bases and V by 6 bases; bases with no gene match: 7. The CDR3 extends over 15 amino acids. Germline V gene lookup returns CDR1 MGHRA and CDR2 YSYEKL. CDR3 DNA: TGCGCCAGCAGTCCCCAGGGGGCTTTCACCGGGGAGCTGTTTTTT. Translation: CASSPQGAFTGELFF.